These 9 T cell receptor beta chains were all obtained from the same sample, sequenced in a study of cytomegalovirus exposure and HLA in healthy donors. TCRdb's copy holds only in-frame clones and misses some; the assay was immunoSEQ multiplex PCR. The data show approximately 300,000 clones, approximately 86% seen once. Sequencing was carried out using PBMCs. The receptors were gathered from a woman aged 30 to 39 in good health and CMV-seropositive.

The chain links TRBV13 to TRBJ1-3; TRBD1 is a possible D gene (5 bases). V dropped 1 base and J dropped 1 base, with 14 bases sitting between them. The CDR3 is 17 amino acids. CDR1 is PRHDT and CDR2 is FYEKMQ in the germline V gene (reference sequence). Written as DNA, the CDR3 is TGTGCCAGCAGCTTAGTCGAATGGGGGTTTTCTGGAAACACCATATATTTT. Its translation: CASSLVEWGFSGNTIYF.

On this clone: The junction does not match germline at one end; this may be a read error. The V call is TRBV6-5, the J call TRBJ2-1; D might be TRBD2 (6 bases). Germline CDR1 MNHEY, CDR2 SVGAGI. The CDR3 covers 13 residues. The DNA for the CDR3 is TGTGCCAGCACAAACTTGGCCGGGGGATCCACCCTCTTC. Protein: CASTNLAGGSTLF.

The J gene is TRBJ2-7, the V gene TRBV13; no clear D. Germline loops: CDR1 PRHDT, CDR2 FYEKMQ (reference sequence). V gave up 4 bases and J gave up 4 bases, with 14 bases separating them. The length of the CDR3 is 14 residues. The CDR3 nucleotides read TGTGCCAGCAGCTCCCGAGGAAATAGGTACGAGCAGTACTTC. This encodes CASSSRGNRYEQYF.

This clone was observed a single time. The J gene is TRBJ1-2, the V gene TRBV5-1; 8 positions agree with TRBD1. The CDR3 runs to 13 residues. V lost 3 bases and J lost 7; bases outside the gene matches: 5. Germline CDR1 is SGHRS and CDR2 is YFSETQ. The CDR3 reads CASSSWDRRGYTF. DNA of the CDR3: TGCGCCAGCAGCTCCTGGGACAGGCGTGGCTACACCTTC. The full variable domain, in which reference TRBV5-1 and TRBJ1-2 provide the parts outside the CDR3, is KAGVTQTPRYLIKTRGQQVTLSCSPISGHRSVSWYQQTPGQGLQFLFEYFSETQRNKGNFPGRFSGRQFSNSRSEMNVSTLELGDSALYLCASSSWDRRGYTFGSGTRLTVV.

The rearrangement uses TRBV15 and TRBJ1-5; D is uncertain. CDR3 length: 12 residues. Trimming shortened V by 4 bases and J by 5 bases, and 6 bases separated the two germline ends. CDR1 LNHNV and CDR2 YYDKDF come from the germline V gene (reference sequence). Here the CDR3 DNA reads TGTGCCACCAGCAACGGAGATCAGCCCCAGCATTTT. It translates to CATSNGDQPQHF.

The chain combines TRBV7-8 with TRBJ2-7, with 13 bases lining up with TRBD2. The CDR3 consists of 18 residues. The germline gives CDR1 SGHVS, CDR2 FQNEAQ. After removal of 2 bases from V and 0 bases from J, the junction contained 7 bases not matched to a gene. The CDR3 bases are TGTGCCAGCAGCTTAAGGACTAGCGGGAGCCTTAGCTCCTACGAGCAGTACTTC. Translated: CASSLRTSGSLSSYEQYF. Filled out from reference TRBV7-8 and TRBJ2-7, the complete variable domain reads GAGVSQSPRYKVAKRGQDVALRCDPISGHVSLFWYQQALGQGPEFLTYFQNEAQLDKSGLPSDRFFAERPEGSVSTLKIQRTQQEDSAVYLCASSLRTSGSLSSYEQYFGPGTRLTVT.

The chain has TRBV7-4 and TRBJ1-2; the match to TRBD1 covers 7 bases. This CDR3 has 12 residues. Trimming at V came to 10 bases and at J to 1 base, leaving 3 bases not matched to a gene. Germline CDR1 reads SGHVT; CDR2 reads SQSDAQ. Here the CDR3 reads CATRGCNYGYTF. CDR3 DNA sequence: TGTGCCACCAGGGGGTGTAACTATGGCTACACCTTC.

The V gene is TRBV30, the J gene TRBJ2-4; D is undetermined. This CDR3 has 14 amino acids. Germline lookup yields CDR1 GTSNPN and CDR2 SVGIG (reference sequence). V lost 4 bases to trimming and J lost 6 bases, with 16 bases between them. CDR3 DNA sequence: TGTGCCTGGAAGTCGTACGGACCACCAAACATTCAGTACTTC. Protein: CAWKSYGPPNIQYF.

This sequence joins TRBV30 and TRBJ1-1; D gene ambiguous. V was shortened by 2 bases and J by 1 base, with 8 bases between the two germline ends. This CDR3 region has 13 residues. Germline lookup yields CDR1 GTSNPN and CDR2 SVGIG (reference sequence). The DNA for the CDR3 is TGTGCCTGGAGTCAGCAGGAGAACACTGAAGCTTTCTTT. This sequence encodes CAWSQQENTEAFF.